This record concerns one TCR beta chain sequence. Its target is not known. The sample comes from a study of cytomegalovirus exposure and HLA in healthy donors. Findings of the study overall: The analysis excluded some indistinguishable V segments, including TRBV6-2 and TRBV6-3. A later analysis linked some 18,000 TCR beta sequences to HLA alleles at 0.05 false discovery rate. In a later analysis, HLA-C alleles had the fewest associated TCRs, DRB1 alleles the most. The authors listed 150 to 200 TCR beta chains as cytomegalovirus-associated.

Trimming left V 7 bases short and J 0 bases short, with 11 bases between. The germline CDR1 and CDR2 sequences are SGHRS and YFSETQ. This CDR3 has 14 amino acids. PCR used 60 Vbeta primers and 13 Jbeta primers. Sequenced by immunoSEQ multiplex PCR; TCRdb stores in-frame clones only, minus some. The table lists fewer than 95,000 clones, 75% to 90% of them singletons, with 6.5% to 9% in the top ten. What was sequenced was PBMCs. This rearrangement joins TRBV5-1 to TRBJ1-3; D is perhaps TRBD1 (6 bases). This TCR was sampled from a man in his forties or fifties in good health and CMV-seropositive. CDR3 in DNA: TGCGCCAGCGGCCCAGGGGTCTCTGGAAACACCATATATTTT. Protein: CASGPGVSGNTIYF.